The following is a T cell receptor (beta chain) sequence with its context. Clones were read by immunoSEQ multiplex PCR, and TCRdb kept only the in-frame ones, dropping some. The profile shows over 200,000 clones, over 65% of them singletons. This sample is part of a study of blood T cell repertoires in COVID-19. For the study at large: Sample material is recorded as cDNA or gDNA derived from T cells, B-cell-depleted T cells, or PBMCs.

Germline CDR1 reads SGHRS; CDR2 reads YFSETQ. Trimming removed 0 bases at V and 0 bases at J, with 14 bases between. The CDR3 is 17 amino acids. What was sequenced was peripheral blood. The receptor was derived from a woman aged 70-85 years with active or convalescent COVID-19. The chain couples TRBV5-1 to TRBJ2-3, with D possibly being TRBD1 (5 bases). The CDR3 spells CASSLAGQGTSTDTQYF. The CDR3 DNA reads as TGCGCCAGCAGCTTGGCCGGTCAGGGAACTAGCACAGATACGCAGTATTTT.